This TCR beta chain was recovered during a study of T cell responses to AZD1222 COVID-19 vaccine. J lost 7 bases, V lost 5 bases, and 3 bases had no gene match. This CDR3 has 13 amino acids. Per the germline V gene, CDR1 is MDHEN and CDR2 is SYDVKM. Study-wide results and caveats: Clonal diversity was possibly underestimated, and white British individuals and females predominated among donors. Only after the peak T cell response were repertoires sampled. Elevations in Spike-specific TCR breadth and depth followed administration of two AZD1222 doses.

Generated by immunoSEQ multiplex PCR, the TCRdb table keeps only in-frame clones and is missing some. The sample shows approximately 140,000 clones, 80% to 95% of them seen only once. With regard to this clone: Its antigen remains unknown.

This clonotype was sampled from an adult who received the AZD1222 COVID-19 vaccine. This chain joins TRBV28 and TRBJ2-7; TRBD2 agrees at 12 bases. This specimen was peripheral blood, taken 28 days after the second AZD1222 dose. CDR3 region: CASSRGLAGEQYF. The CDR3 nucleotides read TGTGCCAGCAGTAGGGGACTAGCGGGTGAGCAGTACTTC.